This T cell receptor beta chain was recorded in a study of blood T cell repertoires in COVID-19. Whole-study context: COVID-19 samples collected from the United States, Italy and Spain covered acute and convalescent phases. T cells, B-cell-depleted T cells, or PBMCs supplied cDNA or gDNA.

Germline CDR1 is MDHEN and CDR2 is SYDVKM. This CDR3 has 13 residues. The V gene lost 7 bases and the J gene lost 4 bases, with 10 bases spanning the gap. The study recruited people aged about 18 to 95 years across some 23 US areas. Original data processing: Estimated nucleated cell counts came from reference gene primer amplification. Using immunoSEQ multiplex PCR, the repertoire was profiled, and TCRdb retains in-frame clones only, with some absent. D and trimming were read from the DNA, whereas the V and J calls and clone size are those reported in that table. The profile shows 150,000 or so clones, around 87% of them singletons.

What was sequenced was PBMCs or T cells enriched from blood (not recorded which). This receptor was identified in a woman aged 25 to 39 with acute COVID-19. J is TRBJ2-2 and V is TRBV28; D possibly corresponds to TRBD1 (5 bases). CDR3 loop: CASTPGSTGELFF. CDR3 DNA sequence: TGTGCCAGCACGCCAGGGTCCACCGGGGAGCTGTTTTTT.